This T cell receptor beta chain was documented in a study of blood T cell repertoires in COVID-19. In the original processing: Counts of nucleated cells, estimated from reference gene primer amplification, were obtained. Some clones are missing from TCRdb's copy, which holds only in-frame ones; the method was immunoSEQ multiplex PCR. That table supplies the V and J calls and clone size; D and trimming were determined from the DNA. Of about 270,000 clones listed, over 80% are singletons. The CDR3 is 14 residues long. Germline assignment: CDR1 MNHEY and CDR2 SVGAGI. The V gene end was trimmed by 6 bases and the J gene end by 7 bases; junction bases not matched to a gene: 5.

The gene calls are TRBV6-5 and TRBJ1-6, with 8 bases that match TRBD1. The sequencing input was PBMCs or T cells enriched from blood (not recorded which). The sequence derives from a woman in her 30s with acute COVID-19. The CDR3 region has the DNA TGTGCCAGCAGGCCGGGACAGGTGAATTCACCCCTCCACTTT. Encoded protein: CASRPGQVNSPLHF.